What follows describes a single TCR beta chain. Its antigen is as yet unknown. CDR1 and CDR2 from the germline V gene are SGHDT and YYEEEE. This CDR3 region has 16 residues. The V end was cut by 4 bases, the J end by 5 bases, with 22 bases between. This sample was included in a study of siplizumab effects on memory and regulatory T cells. Points from the study as a whole: An assignable naive or memory phenotype was lacking in roughly 80-95% of proliferating CD4+ or CD8+ clones. Most alloreactive clones went unmapped to unstimulated subsets; only a minor fraction mapped. For mappable alloreactive CD4+ clones, the mean Treg-derived fraction was around 74% with siplizumab and 25% to 30% in controls. Alloreactive sequences traceable to unstimulated CD4+ memory cells declined significantly under siplizumab.

Produced via immunoSEQ multiplex PCR; TCRdb's table is partial and in-frame only. The sample carries about 100,000 clones, roughly 94% recorded once. This TCR derives from a human donor in good health. The chain recombines TRBV5-6 with TRBJ2-7; D possibly corresponds to TRBD1 (6 bases). The material sequenced was Tregs sorted from blood. Here the CDR3 reads CASSPPGSGVFNEQYF. The CDR3 nucleotides read TGTGCCAGCAGCCCGCCCGGGTCAGGGGTTTTCAACGAGCAGTACTTC.